The clone carrying this T cell receptor beta chain has at least ten counts. One end of the junction is discordant with germline, which a read error may explain. The germline gives CDR1 SQVTM, CDR2 ANQGSEA. This CDR3 has 14 residues. These data originate in a study of blood T cells in healthy people across ages. Isolation of PBMCs gave at least 6.5 million cells per sample. Each sample provided at least 6 micrograms of extracted total RNA. Primers used in a second PCR of roughly 6 to 11 cycles were a sample-barcoded 5' primer and a J-beta primer mix. A template-switch adaptor containing 12 random nucleotides labeled each cDNA molecule. TCRdb recomputed calls from the 5' RACE reads with MiXCR, one row per CDR3 protein. This sample has about 1,500,000 distinct CDR3 sequences, with 25% to 30% found just once.

The J gene is TRBJ2-5, the V gene TRBV29-1; D not certain. This TCR came from a woman aged 30 to 39 in good health. The sequenced material came from blood. The CDR3 sequence is CSAEDGTSRESQYF. The CDR3 coding sequence is TGCAGCGCCGAAGACGGAACCTCAAGAGAGTCCCAGTACTTC.